Sequencing of this T cell receptor beta chain was carried out in a study of shared clonotypes between healthy human individuals. Study details: CD8 memory received one plate per donor, CD8 naive two, CD4 memory three and CD4 naive three. Findings and limits, study-wide: Researchers sampled blood only, noting tissue repertoires likely differ. Non-shared clonotypes were found to have lower generation probabilities than the clonotypes that were shared by all four of the sorted-subset donors.

Germline values: CDR1 SEHNR, CDR2 FQNEAQ (reference sequence). The CDR3 is 15 residues long. V was clipped by 1 base and J by 4 bases, with 11 bases between them. The sample holds one count of this clone. Its antigen is not identified. Sequencing was performed with immunoSEQ multiplex PCR; in TCRdb, only in-frame clones are kept and a portion is missing. There are fewer than 1.8 million clones in the sample; less than 99% occur only once, and 0.36% lies in the top ten. The receptor was derived from a man aged 25-45 years in good health. Sequencing was done on a sample of naive CD4+ T cells sorted from blood. Subset reported: CD45RA+ positively selected. The rearrangement joins TRBV7-9 to TRBJ1-3; no clear D. This CDR3 reads CASSLELAEGNTIYF. For the CDR3, the DNA is TGTGCCAGCAGCTTAGAGCTGGCGGAGGGAAACACCATATATTTT. Variable domain in full (rest from reference TRBV7-9 and TRBJ1-3): DTGVSQNPRHKITKRGQNVTFRCDPISEHNRLYWYRQTLGQGPEFLTYFQNEAQLEKSRLLSDRFSAERPKGSFSTLEIQRTEQGDSAMYLCASSLELAEGNTIYFGEGSWLTVV.